The rows below give T cell receptor beta chains drawn from one sample of a study of cytomegalovirus exposure and HLA in healthy donors. Method: immunoSEQ multiplex PCR; TCRdb's copy keeps in-frame clones and lacks some. The sample holds 100,000 to 120,000 clones, around 83% seen once. Sequencing input: PBMCs. The receptor source for this set is a woman in her sixties in good health and CMV-seropositive. The CDR3 runs from the conserved cysteine through the conserved F or W. A D gene is named only where the DNA matches it firmly. The listing skips clone size in some rows; elsewhere it reads once, few, many or a size class.

size,V,D,length,J,CDR3,DNA
NA,TRBV10-3,NA,11,TRBJ2-7,CAISYSYEQYF,TGTGCCATCAGTTACTCCTACGAGCAGTACTTC
NA,TRBV9,TRBD2,16,TRBJ2-1,CASSFRSGRKYNEQFF,TGTGCCAGCAGCTTCCGTAGCGGGAGGAAATACAATGAGCAGTTCTTC
NA,TRBV5-1,TRBD2,16,TRBJ2-4,CASSLGLAGPKNIQYF,TGCGCCAGCAGCTTGGGACTAGCGGGGCCGAAAAACATTCAGTACTTC
NA,TRBV25-1,NA,16,TRBJ1-2,CASSDAPGGNDYGYTF,TGTGCCAGCAGTGATGCCCCTGGAGGGAATGACTATGGCTACACCTTC
NA,TRBV10-3,NA,16,TRBJ2-7,CAISGVLGGLTYEQYF,TGTGCCATCAGTGGAGTACTCGGGGGGCTAACCTACGAGCAGTACTTC
NA,TRBV5-5,NA,14,TRBJ1-1,CASSRAGMNTEAFF,TGTGCCAGCAGCCGGGCGGGGATGAACACTGAAGCTTTCTTT
NA,TRBV7-9,NA,16,TRBJ2-6,CSSSWEAATGANVLTF,TGTTCCAGCAGCTGGGAGGCGGCAACCGGGGCCAACGTCCTGACTTTC
NA,TRBV9,NA,13,TRBJ1-2,CASSADSSYGYTF,TGTGCCAGCAGCGCTGACAGTTCTTATGGCTACACCTTC
NA,TRBV18,NA,18,TRBJ1-3,CASSPRSRSTGSGNTIYF,TGTGCCAGCTCACCAAGGTCTAGGTCGACGGGCTCTGGAAACACCATATATTTT
NA,TRBV5-1,TRBD2,16,TRBJ2-1,CASSLEETSFYNEQFF,TGCGCCAGCAGCTTGGAAGAGACTAGCTTCTACAATGAGCAGTTCTTC
NA,TRBV21-1,NA,18,TRBJ2-1,CASSTVSEAGEPYNEQFF,TGTGCCAGCAGCACGGTGTCGGAAGCGGGAGAGCCCTACAATGAGCAGTTCTTC
NA,TRBV5-1,TRBD1,14,TRBJ2-7,CASETGTGLNEQYF,TGCGCCAGCGAGACCGGGACAGGTCTTAACGAGCAGTACTTC
NA,TRBV7-3,NA,16,TRBJ2-2,CASSPRSPSHPRELFF,TGTGCCAGCAGCCCAAGGAGCCCCTCCCATCCCCGGGAGCTGTTTTTT
NA,TRBV5-6,NA,11,TRBJ2-7,CASQSGDVQYF,TGTGCCAGTCAGTCGGGGGATGTGCAGTACTTC
NA,TRBV4-1,TRBD2,13,TRBJ2-1,CASSQRRGYEQFF,TGCGCCAGCAGCCAGAGGCGGGGGTATGAGCAGTTCTTC
NA,TRBV5-1,TRBD2,14,TRBJ2-1,CASSSGLAGGLEFF,TGCGCCAGCAGCTCAGGACTAGCGGGGGGTTTGGAGTTCTTC
NA,TRBV18,TRBD1,14,TRBJ2-4,CASSPQDRPGIQYF,TGTGCCAGCTCACCCCAGGACAGGCCCGGCATTCAGTACTTC
NA,TRBV6-5,TRBD1,14,TRBJ1-5,CASSPTGGGQPQHF,TGTGCCAGCAGTCCGACAGGGGGCGGGCAGCCCCAGCATTTT
NA,TRBV4-2,TRBD2,15,TRBJ2-1,CASSQAGGRGNEQFF,TGTGCCAGCAGCCAAGCGGGAGGGCGGGGGAATGAGCAGTTCTTC
NA,TRBV6-5,TRBD2,16,TRBJ2-1,CASSYAGTSGSHEQFF,TGTGCCAGCAGTTACGCCGGGACTAGCGGGAGCCATGAGCAGTTCTTC
NA,TRBV19,TRBD1,16,TRBJ2-2,CASSVRRDRDAGELFF,TGTGCCAGTAGTGTCCGCCGGGACAGAGACGCCGGGGAGCTGTTTTTT
NA,TRBV5-4,TRBD1,13,TRBJ2-1,CASSPQGASEQFF,TGTGCCAGCAGCCCCCAGGGGGCTAGTGAGCAGTTCTTC
few,TRBV5-1,NA,13,TRBJ1-1,CASRTSMNTEAFF,TGCGCCAGCAGGACAAGTATGAACACTGAAGCTTTCTTT
NA,TRBV28,TRBD2,15,TRBJ2-7,CASPATTSGSYEQYF,TGTGCCAGCCCCGCGACGACTAGCGGTTCCTACGAGCAGTACTTC
NA,TRBV28,TRBD2,17,TRBJ2-5,CASSSMRLAGNQETQYF,TGTGCCAGCAGTTCAATGCGACTAGCGGGTAACCAAGAGACCCAGTACTTC
few,TRBV7-8,NA,15,TRBJ1-1,CASSLPAGQGTEAFF,TGTGCCAGCAGCTTACCGGCAGGCCAGGGCACTGAAGCTTTCTTT
NA,TRBV28,NA,13,TRBJ1-2,CASSLVGARGYTF,TGTGCCAGCAGTTTAGTAGGGGCTCGTGGCTACACCTTC
NA,TRBV13,TRBD2,15,TRBJ2-7,CASSRQGGRFSEQYF,TGTGCCAGCAGCCGCCAGGGCGGGAGGTTTAGCGAGCAGTACTTC
NA,TRBV7-9,NA,15,TRBJ1-1,CASSLTGGMNTEAFF,TGTGCCAGCAGCCTGACAGGAGGCATGAACACTGAAGCTTTCTTT
NA,TRBV7-2,NA,15,TRBJ2-7,CASRPQGLGPYEQYF,TGTGCCAGCAGACCACAGGGCTTAGGGCCCTACGAGCAGTACTTC
NA,TRBV27,NA,12,TRBJ1-1,CASSQGGTEAFF,TGTGCCAGCAGTCAAGGGGGCACTGAAGCTTTCTTT
NA,TRBV7-9,TRBD1,18,TRBJ2-6,CASRFGTGVRSGANVLTF,TGTGCCAGCAGATTTGGGACAGGGGTCCGCTCTGGGGCCAACGTCCTGACTTTC
NA,TRBV18,TRBD1,17,TRBJ2-7,CASSHPRTGRFSYEQYF,TGTGCCAGCTCACACCCAAGGACAGGGAGGTTCTCCTACGAGCAGTACTTC
NA,TRBV9,NA,15,TRBJ2-1,CASSVRLAAYNEQFF,TGTGCCAGCAGCGTTAGGTTAGCGGCCTACAATGAGCAGTTCTTC
NA,TRBV29-1,NA,16,TRBJ2-1,CSVGPGAGGNNNEQFF,TGCAGCGTTGGACCCGGGGCCGGAGGGAATAACAATGAGCAGTTCTTC
NA,TRBV6-5,NA,14,TRBJ1-5,CASREGGSNQPQHF,TGTGCCAGCAGGGAGGGAGGGAGCAATCAGCCCCAGCATTTT
NA,TRBV19,TRBD1,14,TRBJ1-1,CASSRTGRLSEAFF,TGTGCCAGTAGCCGGACAGGGCGGTTGAGTGAAGCTTTCTTT
NA,TRBV6-5,NA,15,TRBJ1-5,CASSYSRAPDQPQHF,TGTGCCAGCAGTTACTCGCGGGCCCCAGACCAGCCCCAGCATTTT
few,TRBV19,NA,14,TRBJ2-6,CASSIIAGANVLTF,TGTGCCAGTAGTATAATAGCTGGGGCCAACGTCCTGACTTTC
NA,TRBV7-9,NA,16,TRBJ2-7,CASSLTPVPGTYEQYF,TGTGCCAGCAGCTTAACACCGGTGCCAGGGACCTACGAGCAGTACTTC
NA,TRBV13,TRBD2,16,TRBJ2-3,CASSLFPSGSADTQYF,TGTGCCAGCAGCTTATTCCCTAGCGGGAGCGCAGATACGCAGTATTTT